Listed here are 14 T cell receptor beta chains from one sample, sequenced in a study of T-cell memory formation after mild COVID-19. TCRdb reprocessed the 5' RACE reads via MiXCR and lists one record per CDR3 protein. The sample yields some 50,000 distinct CDR3 sequences, around 12% seen once. Sequenced material: PBMCs or a T cell subset sorted from them (not recorded which). These receptors all stem from a young man who had mild COVID-19 (a few samples of this study predate the infection). Cell type and time point are not known.

J is TRBJ1-2 and V is TRBV6-6; TRBD1 aligns across 8 bases. The ends lost 0 bases at V and 4 bases at J; junction bases unmatched: 7. Germline CDR1 and CDR2: MNHNY and SVGAGI (reference sequence). This CDR3 comprises 16 residues. The chain's CDR3 is CASSYSKNRGIYGYTF. CDR3 DNA: TGTGCCAGCAGTTACTCGAAAAACAGGGGGATCTATGGCTACACCTTC.

The rearrangement uses TRBV7-2 and TRBJ1-5; D is uncertain. Germline assignment: CDR1 SGHTA and CDR2 FQGNSA. The V end lost 5 bases, the J end lost 0 bases, and 14 bases lay between the germline ends. The CDR3 is 16 residues long. The CDR3 bases are TGTGCCAGCAGCCCTTCTACGATCCATAGCAATCAGCCCCAGCATTTT. Translated: CASSPSTIHSNQPQHF. Together with reference TRBV7-2 and TRBJ1-5, the CDR3 gives the full variable domain: GAGVSQSPSNKVTEKGKDVELRCDPISGHTALYWYRQSLGQGLEFLIYFQGNSAPDKSGLPSDRFSAERTGGSVSTLTIQRTQQEDSAVYLCASSPSTIHSNQPQHFGDGTRLSIL.

By frequency in the sample, this clonotype is medium-sized. The chain links TRBV20-1 to TRBJ2-1; 13 nucleotides agree with TRBD2. The germline V gene encodes CDR1 DFQATT and CDR2 SNEGSKA (reference sequence). The CDR3 runs 13 residues. J gave up 9 bases and V 1 base, and 0 bases lay outside the gene matches. CDR3 nucleotide sequence: TGCAGTGCTAGAGGACTAGCGGGGGGTGAGCAGTTCTTC. This gives the protein CSARGLAGGEQFF.

Many counts were recorded for this clonotype. The V gene is TRBV7-9, the J gene TRBJ2-1; 12 nucleotides line up with TRBD2. CDR3 length equals 17 residues. Germline V gives CDR1 SEHNR, CDR2 FQNEAQ (reference sequence). The junction had 4 bases not matched to a gene; V was cut back by 4 bases and J by 0 bases. The CDR3: CASSSGLAGLSYNEQFF. CDR3 DNA sequence: TGTGCCAGCAGCTCCGGACTAGCGGGGCTCTCCTACAATGAGCAGTTCTTC.

The V and J genes are TRBV6-5 and TRBJ1-3; D call uncertain. CDR1 is MNHEY and CDR2 is SVGAGI in the germline V gene. The CDR3 is 15 amino acids. Trimming removed 2 bases at V and 0 bases at J, with 8 bases between. The CDR3: CASSYDGNSGNTIYF. CDR3 coding DNA: TGTGCCAGCAGTTACGACGGGAACTCTGGAAACACCATATATTTT.

This chain uses TRBV6-2 or TRBV6-3 with TRBJ1-5; a possible D gene is TRBD1 (5 bases). Germline V gene lookup returns CDR1 MNHEY and CDR2 SVGEGT. The CDR3 extends over 13 amino acids. V was shortened by 2 bases and J by 7 bases, with 9 bases between the two germline ends. CDR3: CASSYLGGQPQHF. The CDR3 coding sequence is TGTGCCAGCAGTTACCTGGGGGGACAGCCCCAGCATTTT.

This clonotype was detected a few times. The chain is built from TRBV6-2 or TRBV6-3 and TRBJ1-1; TRBD1 aligns across 8 bases. J lost 3 bases, V lost 5 bases, and 8 bases had no gene match. The CDR3 has 15 amino acids. Germline V lookup: CDR1 MNHEY, CDR2 SVGEGT. The CDR3 loop reads CASSPLQGAYTEAFF. For the CDR3, the DNA is TGTGCCAGCAGTCCCCTTCAGGGGGCGTACACTGAAGCTTTCTTT.

V usage is TRBV5-5 and J usage is TRBJ1-5; 9 positions match TRBD1. Germline trimming cut 4 bases from V and 3 bases from J; bases unmatched to any gene: 2. Germline assignment: CDR1 SGHKS and CDR2 YYEKEE (reference sequence). CDR3 length: 14 residues. CDR3 amino acids: CASSRTGANQPQHF. For the CDR3, the DNA is TGTGCCAGCAGCCGGACAGGGGCCAATCAGCCCCAGCATTTT.

This clonotype was counted a few times. The V and J genes are TRBV27 and TRBJ2-5, with 7 bases lining up with TRBD1. Germline V gene lookup returns CDR1 MNHEY and CDR2 SMNVEV (reference sequence). V trimming: 1 base; J trimming: 6 bases; junction bases outside the gene matches: 5. The CDR3 is 14 amino acids. The CDR3 nucleotides are TGTGCCAGCAGTTTATTAGGGGGCTTGAAGACCCAGTACTTC. Its translation is CASSLLGGLKTQYF.

The chain combines TRBV30 with TRBJ1-5; D is uncertain. The V end lost 0 bases, the J end lost 5 bases, and 8 bases lay between the germline ends. CDR1 is GTSNPN and CDR2 is SVGIG in the germline V gene (reference sequence). The CDR3 has 13 residues. The CDR3 DNA reads TGTGCCTGGAGTGTTAATGAGGATCAGCCCCAGCATTTT. Residues: CAWSVNEDQPQHF.

A few counts support this clonotype. The chain employs TRBV11-2 and TRBJ2-7; D is uncertain. This CDR3 contains 12 residues. Per germline, CDR1 SGHAT and CDR2 FQNNGV. Trimming removed 5 bases from V and 6 bases from J, with 11 bases in between. CDR3 coding DNA: TGTGCCAGCAGCCCCAGTTACCTCGAGCAGTACTTC. Translated, it gives CASSPSYLEQYF.

By sample fraction, this clonotype is medium-sized. This rearrangement joins TRBV4-1 to TRBJ1-5; D is ambiguous. Deletions cut 0 bases from V and 3 bases from J, with 12 bases between. Germline V CDR1 and CDR2: MGHRA, YSYEKL. The CDR3 consists of 16 residues. The DNA for the CDR3 is TGCGCCAGCAGCCAAGATCACGGGAACCTCAATCAGCCCCAGCATTTT. Its translation: CASSQDHGNLNQPQHF.

V gene TRBV15 combines with J gene TRBJ2-1; 7 bases fit TRBD1. Germline CDR1 is LNHNV and CDR2 is YYDKDF (reference sequence). The CDR3 is 16 amino acids. With 1 base clipped from V and 6 bases from J, the junction kept 9 bases outside the gene matches. The CDR3 nucleotides read TGTGCCACCAGCAGAGTTAGGCCAGGGGGATTCAATGAGCAGTTCTTC. Its translation: CATSRVRPGGFNEQFF.

The genes are TRBV19 and TRBJ2-2; D not resolved. Trimming pared 1 base from V and 5 bases from J, leaving 2 bases between. Germline CDR1 LNHDA, CDR2 SQIVND (reference sequence). The CDR3 runs 12 residues. Here the CDR3 reads CASSIGTGELFF. The CDR3 DNA sequence: TGTGCCAGTAGTATAGGGACCGGGGAGCTGTTTTTT.